A single sample is the source of the 29 T cell receptor beta chains below, sequenced in a study of T cells after posttransplantation cyclophosphamide. Treatment was busulfan-fludarabine conditioning, a marrow graft, and cyclophosphamide on days +3 and +4. TCRdb keeps only in-frame clones here, not all; method: immunoSEQ multiplex PCR. The repertoire has roughly 19,000 clones, roughly 87% of them found once; the top ten carry more than 5.5%. The sequencing here drew on PBMCs, taken after allogeneic stem cell transplant with posttransplant cyclophosphamide. All receptors derive from a female patient aged 35-55 years who received an allogeneic stem cell transplant from a related donor, was CMV-positive, and had no GVHD. The graft donor may be the source of some T cells.

V usage is TRBV11-2 and J usage is TRBJ1-5; D is unresolved. The germline CDR1 and CDR2 sequences are SGHAT and FQNNGV. V was shortened by 5 bases and J by 9 bases, with 11 bases between the two germline ends. This CDR3 region has 12 residues. The CDR3 protein is CASSHPRRPQHF. The CDR3 DNA follows: TGTGCCAGCAGCCACCCTAGGAGGCCCCAGCATTTT.

V usage is TRBV5-4 and J usage is TRBJ1-1; 9 bases are shared with TRBD1. Looked up from germline, CDR1 is SGHNT and CDR2 is YYREEE (reference sequence). The CDR3 loop spans 16 amino acids. Trimming cost V 0 bases and J 4 bases; bases outside gene matches: 7. The CDR3 DNA is TGTGCCAGCAGCTTGGACAGGGGGCGTTGGATCACTGAAGCTTTCTTT. Translated, it gives CASSLDRGRWITEAFF.

The J gene is TRBJ2-1, the V gene TRBV11-3; no definite D call. Germline V gives CDR1 SGHNT, CDR2 YENEEA. This CDR3 comprises 15 residues. Trimming stripped 1 base from V and 0 bases from J, with 7 bases between. The CDR3 loop is CASSLGGSSYNEQFF. Written as DNA, the CDR3 is TGTGCCAGCAGCTTAGGCGGAAGCTCCTACAATGAGCAGTTCTTC.

This clone was observed a few times. The chain couples TRBV28 to TRBJ1-1; 7 nucleotides agree with TRBD1. Germline V gene sequence: CDR1 MDHEN, CDR2 SYDVKM. The CDR3 totals 12 residues. The V gene end was trimmed by 6 bases and the J gene end by 10 bases; junction bases not matched to a gene: 8. The CDR3 DNA reads TGTGCCAGCAGAGTAGACAGGGTGAGAGCTTTCTTT. The encoded protein is CASRVDRVRAFF.

This clone has more than one count but fewer than ten. This rearrangement joins TRBV28 to TRBJ1-3; 7 nucleotides align to TRBD1. This CDR3 region has 16 residues. V lost 1 base and J lost 2; bases outside the gene matches: 5. From germline, CDR1 is MDHEN and CDR2 SYDVKM. The CDR3 coding sequence is TGTGCCAGCAGTTTATACGGACAGGTCACTGGAAACACCATATATTTT. As protein: CASSLYGQVTGNTIYF.

The J gene is TRBJ2-7, the V gene TRBV7-9; tentatively, D is TRBD2 (5 bases). With 1 base removed from V and 4 bases from J, the gap between germline ends came to 5 bases. There are 12 residues in the CDR3. Germline values: CDR1 SEHNR, CDR2 FQNEAQ (reference sequence). This chain's CDR3 is CASSLGRYEQYF. CDR3 bases: TGTGCCAGCAGCTTAGGGAGGTACGAGCAGTACTTC.

V is TRBV18 and J is TRBJ1-1; D is undetermined. Trimming removed 2 bases from V and 1 base from J, with 11 bases in between. Per the germline V gene, CDR1 is KGHSH and CDR2 is LQKENI. The CDR3 is 15 residues long. The CDR3 is CASSPLYSRNTEAFF. The CDR3 DNA follows: TGTGCCAGCTCACCATTATACAGTCGGAACACTGAAGCTTTCTTT. The variable domain in full, with the rest retrieved from reference TRBV18 and TRBJ1-1, is NAGVMQNPRHLVRRRGQEARLRCSPMKGHSHVYWYRQLPEEGLKFMVYLQKENIIDESGMPKERFSAEFPKEGPSILRIQQVVRGDSAAYFCASSPLYSRNTEAFFGQGTRLTVV.

The chain joins TRBV29-1 to TRBJ2-1; D uncertain. The CDR3 contains 13 residues. Trimming removed 8 bases at V and 1 base at J, with 12 bases between. From germline, CDR1 is SQVTM and CDR2 ANQGSEA. CDR3 residues: CSLEQISYNEQFF. The CDR3 region has the DNA TGCAGCCTGGAGCAGATTTCCTACAATGAGCAGTTCTTC.

This chain links TRBV6-5 with TRBJ1-1; 11 bases line up with TRBD1. The CDR3 has 16 residues. CDR1 MNHEY and CDR2 SVGAGI come from the germline V gene. The J segment lost 0 bases and the V segment lost 4 bases, leaving 4 bases of the junction unmatched. The CDR3 sequence is CASSSGQGAVNTEAFF. CDR3 nucleotide sequence: TGTGCCAGCAGTTCAGGACAGGGGGCGGTGAACACTGAAGCTTTCTTT.

The chain employs TRBV7-8 and TRBJ2-7; TRBD2 aligns across 11 bases. J lost 5 bases, V lost 2 bases, and 5 bases had no gene match. The CDR3 totals 15 residues. Looked up from germline, CDR1 is SGHVS and CDR2 is FQNEAQ. CDR3 in DNA: TGTGCCAGCAGCTTAAGGCTAGCGGGAGGCCACGAGCAGTACTTC. Its translation: CASSLRLAGGHEQYF.

This sequence joins TRBV13 and TRBJ2-3, with TRBD2 identical over 8 bases. The CDR3 loop spans 17 amino acids. V gave up 1 base and J gave up 4 bases; unmatched junction bases: 10. In germline, CDR1 is PRHDT, CDR2 FYEKMQ (reference sequence). CDR3 sequence: CASSLVPGGTRADTQYF. In DNA, the CDR3 is TGTGCCAGCAGCTTAGTCCCGGGAGGGACTAGGGCAGATACGCAGTATTTT.

The chain carries TRBV27 and TRBJ1-1; a weak D match, TRBD1 (5 bases). Trimming stripped 1 base from V and 5 bases from J, with 20 bases between. From germline, CDR1 is MNHEY and CDR2 SMNVEV (reference sequence). This CDR3 spans 17 amino acids. The CDR3 DNA follows: TGTGCCAGCAGTTTATGGGCGGGATTGGGCAGGGTGACTGAAGCTTTCTTT. This encodes CASSLWAGLGRVTEAFF.

This sequence joins TRBV27 and TRBJ2-1, with D hard to call. V was shortened by 0 bases and J by 0 bases, with 9 bases between the two germline ends. The CDR3 has 16 amino acids. Germline lookup yields CDR1 MNHEY and CDR2 SMNVEV (reference sequence). The CDR3 DNA is TGTGCCAGCAGTTTATCAAGCTATAGCTCCTACAATGAGCAGTTCTTC. As protein: CASSLSSYSSYNEQFF.

V gene TRBV5-1 combines with J gene TRBJ1-1, with unresolved D. Germline V gives CDR1 SGHRS, CDR2 YFSETQ. The germline V and J ends were trimmed by 6 bases and 1 base, with 10 bases remaining between them. The CDR3 totals 13 residues. In DNA, the CDR3 is TGCGCCAGCATGAGGGCCGAGAACACTGAAGCTTTCTTT. Translating it yields CASMRAENTEAFF.

The gene calls are TRBV15 and TRBJ1-1; D may be TRBD1 (6 bases). The CDR3 runs to 14 residues. V shed 2 bases and J shed 5 bases, with 12 bases lying between them. Germline V gene sequence: CDR1 LNHNV, CDR2 YYDKDF (reference sequence). Here the CDR3 reads CATSRSGRGTEAFF. In nucleotides, the CDR3 is TGTGCCACCAGCAGATCAGGGAGGGGGACTGAAGCTTTCTTT.

The chain combines TRBV7-9 with TRBJ2-7; 7 positions match TRBD1. With 5 bases clipped from V and 6 bases from J, the junction kept 4 bases outside the gene matches. Germline V gene data show CDR1 as SEHNR and CDR2 as FQNEAQ (reference sequence). The CDR3 sequence is 12 residues long. The CDR3 DNA sequence: TGTGCCAGCAGCACCTGGACAGGCGAGCAGTACTTC. Translated, it gives CASSTWTGEQYF.

The chain carries TRBV18 and TRBJ1-4; D remains ambiguous. V dropped 2 bases and J dropped 6 bases, with 25 bases sitting between them. Germline CDR1 is KGHSH and CDR2 is LQKENI. This CDR3 comprises 19 residues. CDR3 in amino acids: CASSPFVSSVAGGDEKLFF. In DNA, the CDR3 is TGTGCCAGCTCACCATTTGTTTCTTCTGTCGCGGGTGGGGATGAAAAACTGTTTTTT.

The J gene is TRBJ2-7, the V gene TRBV28, with D tentatively TRBD1 (5 bases). Germline values: CDR1 MDHEN, CDR2 SYDVKM. The CDR3 has 13 residues. CDR3 amino acids: CATWGVGSYEQYF. DNA for the CDR3: TGTGCGACTTGGGGCGTGGGATCCTACGAGCAGTACTTC.

This clone was recorded only once. The V call is TRBV5-4, the J call TRBJ2-2; 14 bases agree with TRBD2. After removal of 0 bases from V and 3 bases from J, the junction contained 4 bases not matched to a gene. Germline loops: CDR1 SGHNT, CDR2 YYREEE (reference sequence). The CDR3 runs to 18 residues. CDR3 sequence (DNA): TGTGCCAGCAGCTTGGGACTAGCGGGAGGGTTCGACACCGGGGAGCTGTTTTTT. It yields the protein CASSLGLAGGFDTGELFF.

The chain carries TRBV11-2 and TRBJ2-3, with a possible D match to TRBD2 (6 bases). This CDR3 contains 19 residues. CDR1 and CDR2 from the germline V gene are SGHAT and FQNNGV. Trimming took 5 bases from V and 4 from J, leaving 28 bases between them. The CDR3 protein is CASSTVLPGVREEPDTQYF. CDR3 in DNA: TGTGCCAGCAGCACGGTCCTTCCGGGCGTGCGGGAAGAACCAGATACGCAGTATTTT.

CDR3 sequence reads: CASSYFGTGAGYEQYF. The CDR3 DNA reads as TGTGCCAGCAGTTACTTTGGGACAGGGGCTGGCTACGAGCAGTACTTC. The chain recombines TRBV6-5 with TRBJ2-5; 10 bases are a match to TRBD1. The DNA end lines up better with TRBJ2-7; the J call may be wrong. Germline V CDR1 and CDR2: MNHEY, SVGAGI. This CDR3 comprises 16 residues.

This chain connects TRBV5-4 to TRBJ2-5, with 8 bases aligning to TRBD2. J gave up 4 bases and V 3 bases, and 11 bases lay outside the gene matches. The CDR3 is made up of 16 amino acids. Germline V gives CDR1 SGHNT, CDR2 YYREEE (reference sequence). The CDR3 protein is CASSWILAGRGETQYF. The CDR3 nucleotides read TGTGCCAGCAGCTGGATCCTAGCGGGCAGGGGAGAGACCCAGTACTTC. The full variable domain, rest sourced from reference TRBV5-4 and TRBJ2-5, is ETGVTQSPTHLIKTRGQQVTLRCSSQSGHNTVSWYQQALGQGPQFIFQYYREEENGRGNFPPRFSGLQFPNYSSELNVNALELDDSALYLCASSWILAGRGETQYFGPGTRLLVL.

CDR3 in amino acids: CASSGDRGQTQGTEAFF. The CDR3 coding sequence is TGTGCCAGCAGCGGGGACAGGGGACAAACTCAGGGCACTGAAGCTTTCTTT. The chain recombines TRBV7-9 with TRBJ1-1; 10 bases align to TRBD1. The V gene end was trimmed by 5 bases and the J gene end by 4 bases; junction bases not matched to a gene: 13. The CDR3 contains 17 residues. From germline, CDR1 is SEHNR and CDR2 FQNEAQ (reference sequence).

About this clone: The missing conserved phenylalanine or tryptophan at the end of this CDR3 makes a read error likely. This rearrangement joins TRBV28 to TRBJ2-7; D uncertain. Trimming removed 8 bases at V and 7 bases at J, with 18 bases between. CDR1 is MDHEN and CDR2 is SYDVKM in the germline V gene. The CDR3 is made up of 13 amino acids. The CDR3 DNA sequence: TGTGCCAGCTCGGGTCCCCCGGCGAGGGAGCAGTACCTC. It is translated as CASSGPPAREQYL.

The chain recombines TRBV6-6 with TRBJ2-2; TRBD1 is a possible D gene (5 bases). Germline CDR1 is MNHNY and CDR2 is SVGAGI (reference sequence). Trimming removed 2 bases from V and 3 bases from J, with 10 bases in between. The CDR3 is 15 amino acids. This CDR3 is CASSYIGRDTGELFF. Here the CDR3 DNA reads TGTGCCAGCAGTTACATCGGCAGGGACACCGGGGAGCTGTTTTTT.

The V gene is TRBV21-1, the J gene TRBJ2-5; the table's D gene call, TRBD1, was not cross checked with the DNA. TRBV21-1 is a recognized pseudogene. The CDR3 length is 14 residues. The CDR3 loop reads CASSKVGQGQAQYF. In DNA form, the CDR3 reads TGTGCCAGCAGCAAAGTAGGACAGGGCCAGGCCCAGTACTTC.

V usage is TRBV27 and J usage is TRBJ2-7, with 9 bases matching TRBD2. Germline V lookup: CDR1 MNHEY, CDR2 SMNVEV (reference sequence). Unmatched junction bases numbered 8, after V lost 6 bases and J lost 8 bases. The CDR3 has 13 residues. CDR3 loop: CASRRTGTSQQYF. DNA of the CDR3: TGTGCCAGCAGACGAACCGGGACTAGCCAGCAGTACTTC.

The rearrangement joins TRBV4-3 to TRBJ2-1, with D possibly being TRBD1 (6 bases). The CDR3 covers 14 residues. Trimming stripped 3 bases from V and 8 bases from J, with 14 bases between. In germline, CDR1 is LGHNA, CDR2 YSLEER. Written as DNA, the CDR3 is TGCGCCAGCAGCCACATAGGGCCAGGGGATGAGCAGTTCTTC. It codes for CASSHIGPGDEQFF.

This rearrangement joins TRBV19 to TRBJ2-1; 10 bases line up with TRBD2. V trimming: 10 bases; J trimming: 1 base; junction bases outside the gene matches: 7. CDR1 is LNHDA and CDR2 is SQIVND in the germline V gene (reference sequence). The CDR3 is 15 residues long. This chain's CDR3 is CATQLAGRSYNEQFF. The DNA of the CDR3 is TGTGCCACCCAACTAGCGGGAAGGTCCTACAATGAGCAGTTCTTC.